This record covers a single T cell receptor (beta chain). This specimen comes from a study of blood T cell repertoires in COVID-19. Study-wide context: Whether acute or convalescent, the COVID-19 samples came from the United States, Italy and Spain.

Measured with immunoSEQ multiplex PCR; TCRdb has only the in-frame clones, and not every one. Among about 300,000 clones, approximately 89% were seen once, and the ten largest hold less than 2%. The CDR3 runs 15 residues. Germline V gene lookup returns CDR1 LNHDA and CDR2 SQIVND (reference sequence). V shed 8 bases and J 4 bases; nucleotides not matched to a gene: 11. The genes are TRBV19 and TRBJ1-2; 9 bases are shared with TRBD1. This TCR was recovered from a woman younger than 45 with COVID-19, enrolled during active disease. Material for sequencing was peripheral blood. As DNA, the CDR3 is TGTGCCAGTGTGGACAGGGGTGAAGTCGGCTATGGCTACACCTTC. As protein: CASVDRGEVGYGYTF.